A single sample is the source of the 13 T cell receptor beta chains below, sequenced in a study of T-cell memory formation after mild COVID-19. MiXCR, applied by TCRdb to the 5' RACE reads, yields one record per CDR3 protein. The sample includes 300,000 to 350,000 distinct CDR3 sequences, just under 20% of them seen just once. The sequencing sample was made of PBMCs or a T cell subset sorted from them (not recorded which). All receptors derive from a man younger than 30 who had mild COVID-19 (a few samples of this study predate the infection). Cell type and time point are not known.

In this sample, this clonotype turned up a few times. The chain carries TRBV7-2 and TRBJ2-3; D may be TRBD2 (6 bases). CDR1 and CDR2 (germline): SGHTA, FQGNSA. The V end was cut by 7 bases, the J end by 0 bases, with 11 bases between. This CDR3 comprises 14 residues. Here the CDR3 DNA reads TGTGCCAGCACCGTCGGGGGTAGCACAGATACGCAGTATTTT. This encodes CASTVGGSTDTQYF.

CDR3 sequence reads: CASSDTRDPVNTEAFF. The CDR3 nucleotides read TGTGCCAGCAGCGACACCAGGGACCCCGTGAACACTGAAGCTTTCTTT. The rearrangement uses TRBV4-2 and TRBJ1-1; D perhaps matches TRBD1 (5 bases). Germline values: CDR1 LGHNA, CDR2 YNFKEQ. V shed 5 bases and J shed 0 bases, with 16 bases lying between them. The CDR3 runs 16 residues.

This clonotype was detected a few times. The V and J genes are TRBV4-1 and TRBJ2-7; 8 nucleotides match TRBD2. The ends lost 1 base at V and 6 bases at J; junction bases unmatched: 2. There are 13 residues in the CDR3. Germline lookup yields CDR1 MGHRA and CDR2 YSYEKL. The CDR3: CASSQVGLGEQYV. The CDR3 bases are TGCGCCAGCAGCCAAGTGGGACTAGGCGAGCAGTACGTC.

The V call is TRBV7-6, the J call TRBJ2-2; 8 bases are a match to TRBD2. V dropped 6 bases and J dropped 4; count of bases not matched to a gene: 7. The CDR3 covers 15 residues. Germline V CDR1 and CDR2: SGHVS, FNYEAQ. CDR3 sequence (DNA): TGTGCCAGCAGTCCCGGGACTAGACGCACCGGGGAGCTGTTTTTT. This sequence encodes CASSPGTRRTGELFF.

This chain connects TRBV29-1 to TRBJ1-2; no reliable D call. V was cut by 3 bases and J by 4 bases, with 15 bases left in between. The CDR3 loop spans 14 amino acids. In germline, CDR1 is SQVTM, CDR2 ANQGSEA. CDR3 nucleotides: TGCAGCGTTGACGGGTTGGGCACACCCTATGGCTACACCTTC. This codes for CSVDGLGTPYGYTF.

The chain employs TRBV18 and TRBJ1-1, with TRBD1 as a possible D gene (5 bases). This CDR3 is 14 amino acids long. Germline V gives CDR1 KGHSH, CDR2 LQKENI. V was shortened by 2 bases and J by 7 bases, with 14 bases between the two germline ends. The CDR3 bases are TGTGCCAGCTCACCAGTGAATGGAGGGGATGAAGCTTTCTTT. Residues: CASSPVNGGDEAFF.

This clonotype was recorded a few times. The chain combines TRBV7-9 with TRBJ2-7, with a tentative D call TRBD1 (5 bases). V lost 5 bases and J lost 7, with 24 bases in between. The CDR3 is made up of 16 amino acids. Germline V gene sequence: CDR1 SEHNR, CDR2 FQNEAQ (reference sequence). CDR3 loop: CASSATGSSVIREQYF. Written as DNA, the CDR3 is TGTGCCAGCAGCGCTACAGGCTCCTCGGTTATAAGGGAGCAGTACTTC.

This clonotype was seen a few times. The rearrangement joins TRBV7-2 to TRBJ2-1, with 16 bases aligning to TRBD2. This CDR3 region has 18 residues. J was trimmed by 1 base and V by 5 bases; bases with no gene match: 5. Germline CDR1 reads SGHTA; CDR2 reads FQGNSA. The CDR3 DNA follows: TGTGCCAGCAGCGCCCCGGGACTAGCGGGGGGGTCCTACAATGAGCAGTTCTTC. The encoded protein is CASSAPGLAGGSYNEQFF. Full variable domain (outside the CDR3, taken from reference TRBV7-2 and TRBJ2-1): GAGVSQSPSNKVTEKGKDVELRCDPISGHTALYWYRQSLGQGLEFLIYFQGNSAPDKSGLPSDRFSAERTGGSVSTLTIQRTQQEDSAVYLCASSAPGLAGGSYNEQFFGPGTRLTVL.

The CDR3 loop is CASSLDFGPQHF. The CDR3 nucleotides read TGTGCCAGCAGTTTAGATTTTGGGCCCCAGCATTTT. The chain carries TRBV12-3 or TRBV12-4 and TRBJ1-5; D remains unclear. V was pared by 1 base and J by 9 bases, with 7 bases between. The length of the CDR3 is 12 residues.

The V call is TRBV6-5, the J call TRBJ1-5; D is ambiguous. CDR1 is MNHEY, CDR2 SVGAGI, per germline. This CDR3 contains 16 residues. V lost 5 bases and J lost 5, with 19 bases in between. The CDR3 reads CASSPRKRRLDQPQHF. DNA for the CDR3: TGTGCCAGCAGTCCCAGGAAACGACGTTTAGATCAGCCCCAGCATTTT.

The chain recombines TRBV7-9 with TRBJ1-2; D is unresolved. Germline CDR1 SEHNR, CDR2 FQNEAQ (reference sequence). Trimming shortened V by 3 bases and J by 2 bases, and 7 bases separated the two germline ends. This CDR3 contains 13 residues. CDR3 nucleotide sequence: TGTGCCAGCAGCTTGAACCCCAACTATGGCTACACCTTC. It specifies CASSLNPNYGYTF.

This clonotype was seen many times. This chain joins TRBV20-1 and TRBJ2-7, with D hard to call. This CDR3 has 13 amino acids. Looked up from germline, CDR1 is DFQATT and CDR2 is SNEGSKA (reference sequence). V was pared by 4 bases and J by 0 bases, with 10 bases between. CDR3 coding DNA: TGCAGTGCTAAGGGCCTGGGCTCCTACGAGCAGTACGTC. It specifies CSAKGLGSYEQYV.

This clonotype was seen a handful of times. The V gene is TRBV6-6, the J gene TRBJ2-7; 7 bases are shared with TRBD1. V lost 2 bases, J lost 6 bases, and 13 bases stayed unmatched. This CDR3 spans 16 amino acids. Per germline, CDR1 MNHNY and CDR2 SVGAGI (reference sequence). The CDR3: CASSYVPNKQGSEQYV. The CDR3 DNA is TGTGCCAGCAGTTACGTCCCGAATAAACAGGGGTCCGAGCAGTACGTC.